Included here is one TCR delta chain sequence, with context. The antigen is unknown. The CDR3 contains 15 residues. Trimming cost V 4 bases and J 1 base, with 13 bases left between them. The germline V gene encodes CDR1 TSWWSYY and CDR2 QGS. Sequences come from RNA converted to cDNA by reverse transcription. CDR3 amplicons came from multiplex PCR with pooled V-gene forward and constant-region reverse primers. TCRdb used CATT to re-call clones from the multiplex PCR reads. Among under 85,000 delta-chain clones listed, about 38% were seen once. The entry originates in a study of Vδ1+ human thymocytes. Study results and limitations: Highly polyclonal TRG and TRD repertoires with Gaussian CDR3 length distributions appeared in thymus. Thymic delta-chain repertoires held around 20% Vdelta2 sequences and few Vdelta3, despite high sort purity.

Sequencing was carried out using Vdelta1+ gamma-delta thymocytes from the thymus. Subset given: FACS-sorted CD3+ TCRalphabeta- TCRVdelta1+ TCRVdelta2- thymocytes. This sequence originates from a boy in the first two years of life who had congenital heart surgery. The rearrangement links TRDV1 to TRDJ1; no reliable D call. The CDR3 nucleotides read TGTGCTCTTGGGGGAGAGGGGCGCTTCACCGATAAACTCATCTTT. Translating gives CALGGEGRFTDKLIF.